The 32 T cell receptor beta chains given below trace back to one sample, sequenced in a study of cytomegalovirus exposure and HLA in healthy donors. Primers for the PCR totalled 60 Vbeta and 13 Jbeta. Measured with immunoSEQ multiplex PCR; TCRdb has only the in-frame clones, and not every one. The repertoire holds about 160,000 clones, with approximately 82% as singletons. The sequencing input was PBMCs. Receptor source: a man between 50 and 59 years old in good health and CMV-seropositive.

This chain connects TRBV28 to TRBJ1-5, with D unclear. In germline, CDR1 is MDHEN, CDR2 SYDVKM. V was trimmed by 3 bases and J by 3 bases, leaving 9 bases between them. This CDR3 is 14 amino acids long. The CDR3 here is CASSFPGDNQPQHF. The CDR3 coding sequence is TGTGCCAGCAGTTTCCCCGGGGACAATCAGCCCCAGCATTTT.

This chain connects TRBV7-3 to TRBJ2-2; TRBD2 matches at 9 bases. From germline, CDR1 is SGHTA and CDR2 FQGTGA. The CDR3 runs 18 residues. The V segment lost 2 bases and the J segment 0 bases; nucleotides outside the gene matches: 7. CDR3 in DNA: TGTGCCAGCAGCTTAGGGCTAGCGGGGTATTCGAACACCGGGGAGCTGTTTTTT. The encoded protein is CASSLGLAGYSNTGELFF.

This chain connects TRBV30 to TRBJ2-5; D gene ambiguous. The ends were cut back, 1 base at V and 7 bases at J, with 10 bases in the middle. Germline CDR1 is GTSNPN and CDR2 is SVGIG (reference sequence). This CDR3 contains 12 residues. Here the CDR3 DNA reads TGTGCCTGGAGTGACAGCCGAAGGACCCAGTACTTC. This encodes CAWSDSRRTQYF. The complete variable domain, with remaining parts taken from reference TRBV30 and TRBJ2-5, reads SQTIHQWPATLVQPVGSPLSLECTVEGTSNPNLYWYRQAAGRGLQLLFYSVGIGQISSEVPQNLSASRPQDRQFILSSKKLLLSDSGFYLCAWSDSRRTQYFGPGTRLLVL.

This chain connects TRBV19 to TRBJ1-4; 7 bases align to TRBD1. The CDR3 sequence is 14 residues long. V lost 4 bases, J lost 8 bases, and 7 bases stayed unmatched. Germline V gives CDR1 LNHDA, CDR2 SQIVND (reference sequence). CDR3 sequence reads: CASSTDRDFEKLFF. The CDR3 DNA reads as TGTGCCAGTAGTACCGACAGGGATTTCGAAAAACTGTTTTTT.

This CDR3 reads CASSAGWDRVTGELFF. The CDR3 nucleotides read TGTGCCAGCAGCGCCGGTTGGGACAGGGTCACCGGGGAGCTGTTTTTT. This sequence joins TRBV5-5 and TRBJ2-2, with TRBD1 matching 9 bases. After removal of 4 bases from V and 4 bases from J, the junction contained 8 bases not matched to a gene. CDR1 SGHKS and CDR2 YYEKEE come from the germline V gene (reference sequence). This CDR3 is 16 amino acids long.

The rearrangement joins TRBV18 to TRBJ2-6; TRBD1 aligns across 8 bases. With 6 bases clipped from V and 2 bases from J, the junction kept 9 bases outside the gene matches. The CDR3 runs 17 residues. Germline loops: CDR1 KGHSH, CDR2 LQKENI. The CDR3 DNA reads as TGTGCCAGCTCCCTAGCTGGCAGGGGGCCTGGGGCCAACGTCCTGACTTTC. Its translation: CASSLAGRGPGANVLTF. The full variable domain, its missing parts supplied by reference TRBV18 and TRBJ2-6, is NAGVMQNPRHLVRRRGQEARLRCSPMKGHSHVYWYRQLPEEGLKFMVYLQKENIIDESGMPKERFSAEFPKEGPSILRIQQVVRGDSAAYFCASSLAGRGPGANVLTFGAGSRLTVL.

V usage is TRBV18 and J usage is TRBJ2-1; 10 bases line up with TRBD2. Germline loops: CDR1 KGHSH, CDR2 LQKENI. The CDR3 is made up of 14 amino acids. Trimming removed 3 bases from V and 8 bases from J; junction bases left unmatched: 4. The CDR3 nucleotides read TGTGCCAGCTCACCGGGACTAGCGTTGGATGAGCAGTTCTTC. This codes for CASSPGLALDEQFF.

The rearrangement links TRBV7-8 to TRBJ1-1; possible D gene TRBD1, 5 bases. CDR1 is SGHVS, CDR2 FQNEAQ, per germline. CDR3 length equals 16 residues. Trimming removed 1 base at V and 4 bases at J, with 16 bases between. The chain's CDR3 is CASSLGQGQALTEAFF. The CDR3 bases are TGTGCCAGCAGCTTAGGGCAGGGCCAGGCCCTCACTGAAGCTTTCTTT.

The gene calls are TRBV7-3 and TRBJ1-1; D not resolved. Germline V gives CDR1 SGHTA, CDR2 FQGTGA. CDR3 length: 13 residues. The V and J ends lost 4 bases and 1 base respectively, with 7 bases between them. The CDR3 spells CASSSRRNTEAFF. CDR3 sequence (DNA): TGTGCCAGCAGCTCCCGTAGGAACACTGAAGCTTTCTTT. Filled out from reference TRBV7-3 and TRBJ1-1, the complete variable domain reads GAGVSQTPSNKVTEKGKYVELRCDPISGHTALYWYRQSLGQGPEFLIYFQGTGAADDSGLPNDRFFAVRPEGSVSTLKIQRTERGDSAVYLCASSSRRNTEAFFGQGTRLTVV.

This rearrangement joins TRBV10-2 to TRBJ1-1; the D gene is possibly TRBD1 (6 bases). CDR1 WSHSY and CDR2 SAAADI come from the germline V gene. CDR3 size: 13 residues. V lost 6 bases and J lost 3, with 11 bases in between. CDR3 nucleotide sequence: TGCGCCAGCAGCCTAGGGGGGGACACTGAAGCTTTCTTT. Translated, it gives CASSLGGDTEAFF.

A note on this clone: The identical CDR3 is also encoded by other nucleotide sequences in the sample. The chain combines TRBV15 with TRBJ2-1; a weak D match, TRBD2 (5 bases). Per the germline V gene, CDR1 is LNHNV and CDR2 is YYDKDF (reference sequence). The CDR3 is 17 residues long. V was trimmed by 1 base and J by 1 base, leaving 14 bases between them. CDR3 DNA: TGTGCCACCAGCAGAGTATCGGGGAGCTCTTCCTACAATGAGCAGTTCTTC. Amino acids: CATSRVSGSSSYNEQFF. The full variable domain, with the rest looked up from reference TRBV15 and TRBJ2-1, is DAMVIQNPRYQVTQFGKPVTLSCSQTLNHNVMYWYQQKSSQAPKLLFHYYDKDFNNEADTPDNFQSRRPNTSFCFLDIRSPGLGDTAMYLCATSRVSGSSSYNEQFFGPGTRLTVL.

The chain recombines TRBV6-1 with TRBJ2-7, with 11 bases lining up with TRBD1. The CDR3 totals 15 residues. V trimming: 8 bases; J trimming: 2 bases; junction bases outside the gene matches: 8. From germline, CDR1 is MNHNS and CDR2 SASEGT. The CDR3 spells CASRPRGQGAYEQYF. The CDR3, as DNA: TGTGCCAGCCGTCCCCGGGGACAGGGGGCCTACGAGCAGTACTTC.

This chain connects TRBV10-3 to TRBJ1-2; TRBD1 matches at 10 bases. Germline V gene lookup returns CDR1 ENHRY and CDR2 SYGVKD. There are 17 residues in the CDR3. V shed 5 bases, J shed 8 bases, and the junction held 17 bases outside the gene matches. The CDR3 sequence is CAISHPGQGPPRFGYTF. As DNA, the CDR3 is TGTGCCATCAGTCACCCGGGACAGGGGCCCCCTAGGTTCGGCTACACCTTC.

The chain uses TRBV6-5 and TRBJ2-5; D gene uncertain. This CDR3 region has 15 residues. Germline assignment: CDR1 MNHEY and CDR2 SVGAGI. Trimming cost V 4 bases and J 0 bases, with 12 bases left between them. The CDR3 DNA sequence: TGTGCCAGCAGTTCCCAAACACCGTACCAAGAGACCCAGTACTTC. It encodes CASSSQTPYQETQYF.

The V and J genes are TRBV4-1 and TRBJ2-2; 10 bases are shared with TRBD2. The CDR3 is 15 residues long. Trimming took 2 bases from V and 7 from J; bases not matched to a gene: 4. CDR1 and CDR2 from the germline V gene are MGHRA and YSYEKL. The CDR3 sequence is CASSQLAGESGELFF. Written as DNA, the CDR3 is TGCGCCAGCAGCCAACTAGCGGGAGAAAGCGGGGAGCTGTTTTTT.

The genes are TRBV11-2 and TRBJ1-2, with 10 bases that match TRBD1. Germline V lookup: CDR1 SGHAT, CDR2 FQNNGV. With 5 bases clipped from V and 2 bases from J, the junction kept 8 bases outside the gene matches. The CDR3 sequence is 16 residues long. The CDR3 spells CASSPDRGRGNYGYTF. As DNA, the CDR3 is TGTGCCAGCAGCCCCGACAGGGGGCGTGGGAACTATGGCTACACCTTC.

The chain joins TRBV7-9 to TRBJ2-1; 9 nucleotides align to TRBD1. With V trimmed by 5 bases and J by 6 bases, 5 bases remained unmatched. This CDR3 contains 14 residues. Germline assignment: CDR1 SEHNR and CDR2 FQNEAQ (reference sequence). CDR3 nucleotide sequence: TGTGCCAGCAGCATCGGACAGGGGATCAATGAGCAGTTCTTC. Residues: CASSIGQGINEQFF.

The chain carries TRBV5-1 and TRBJ1-6; TRBD1 aligns across 7 bases. The junction had 4 bases not matched to a gene; V was cut back by 2 bases and J by 8 bases. This CDR3 comprises 14 residues. Germline assignment: CDR1 SGHRS and CDR2 YFSETQ. The CDR3 loop reads CASSFKGGDSPLHF. The CDR3 DNA reads TGCGCCAGCAGCTTCAAAGGGGGCGATTCACCCCTCCACTTT.

V usage is TRBV27 and J usage is TRBJ2-7; D perhaps matches TRBD1 (6 bases). Looked up from germline, CDR1 is MNHEY and CDR2 is SMNVEV (reference sequence). Trimming pared 0 bases from V and 2 bases from J, leaving 8 bases between. This CDR3 is built from 14 residues. CDR3 nucleotides: TGTGCCAGCAGTTTATCGGCAGGGGCCTACGAGCAGTACGTC. Translating gives CASSLSAGAYEQYV.

This chain uses TRBV7-9 with TRBJ2-3; 7 nucleotides match TRBD1. This CDR3 spans 18 amino acids. The trim removed 6 bases at V and 3 bases at J, leaving 18 bases unmatched. Germline V gene lookup returns CDR1 SEHNR and CDR2 FQNEAQ (reference sequence). CDR3 nucleotides: TGTGCCAGCAGTTTTCCTGGACCGGGACAGCAATTTACAGATACGCAGTATTTT. Its translation: CASSFPGPGQQFTDTQYF.

The gene calls are TRBV5-6 and TRBJ1-2, with TRBD1 identical over 11 bases. J lost 6 bases, V lost 4 bases, and 17 bases had no gene match. The CDR3 consists of 18 residues. Germline-derived CDR1 and CDR2 are SGHDT and YYEEEE. The CDR3 sequence is CASSRLDRGHSDWDGYTF. The CDR3 DNA reads TGTGCCAGCAGCCGTCTGGACAGGGGGCATTCCGACTGGGATGGCTACACCTTC.

The V call is TRBV27, the J call TRBJ2-3, with D possibly TRBD2 on 7 matching bases. CDR1 and CDR2 (germline): MNHEY, SMNVEV (reference sequence). Trimming left V 3 bases short and J 9 bases short, with 22 bases between. This CDR3 is 16 amino acids long. The CDR3: CASSFLAGAGSYTQYF. For the CDR3, the DNA is TGTGCCAGCAGTTTTTTGGCGGGGGCGGGCTCCTACACGCAGTATTTT.

This clone appeared a few times. This sample also contains other DNA sequences that code for the same CDR3. The chain has TRBV4-2 and TRBJ2-5, with TRBD1 as a possible D gene (5 bases). Trimming shortened V by 0 bases and J by 4 bases, and 6 bases separated the two germline ends. Germline V gives CDR1 LGHNA, CDR2 YNFKEQ. The length of the CDR3 is 13 residues. CDR3: CASSQEGVETQYF. The CDR3 bases are TGTGCCAGCAGCCAAGAAGGGGTAGAGACCCAGTACTTC.

CDR3 sequence (DNA): TGTGCCAGTAGTATGACGAGGGTCGGGGAGCTGTTTTTT. Its translation is CASSMTRVGELFF. The chain carries TRBV19 and TRBJ2-2; tentative D call: TRBD2 (5 bases). Germline loops: CDR1 LNHDA, CDR2 SQIVND (reference sequence). This CDR3 has 13 amino acids. Trimming took off 3 bases at V and 7 bases at J, with 9 bases between the two ends. Full variable domain (outside the CDR3, taken from reference TRBV19 and TRBJ2-2): DGGITQSPKYLFRKEGQNVTLSCEQNLNHDAMYWYRQDPGQGLRLIYYSQIVNDFQKGDIAEGYSVSREKKESFPLTVTSAQKNPTAFYLCASSMTRVGELFFGEGSRLTVL.

CDR3 region: CSGLRDRGRWRDTQYF. CDR3 nucleotides: TGCAGCGGGCTCCGGGACAGGGGGCGTTGGCGGGATACGCAGTATTTT. The rearrangement uses TRBV29-1 and TRBJ2-3; 12 bases fit TRBD1. In germline, CDR1 is SQVTM, CDR2 ANQGSEA. The CDR3 loop spans 16 amino acids. The J segment lost 6 bases and the V segment lost 7 bases, leaving 14 bases of the junction unmatched.

J is TRBJ1-1 and V is TRBV12-5; maybe TRBD1 (5 bases). Germline V gives CDR1 LGHNT, CDR2 FRNRAP. Trimming removed 1 base at V and 3 bases at J, with 6 bases between. CDR3 length: 13 amino acids. CDR3 amino acids: CASGLGGDTEAFF. Here the CDR3 DNA reads TGTGCTAGTGGTTTGGGGGGGGACACTGAAGCTTTCTTT.

This chain uses TRBV5-1 with TRBJ1-1, with 9 bases fitting TRBD1. Trimming took 5 bases from V and 4 from J; bases not matched to a gene: 3. This CDR3 is 13 amino acids long. Germline assignment: CDR1 SGHRS and CDR2 YFSETQ. The CDR3 nucleotides are TGCGCCAGCAGGACAGGGGGAGGCACTGAAGCTTTCTTT. It yields the protein CASRTGGGTEAFF.

The rearrangement uses TRBV11-2 and TRBJ1-2; 7 bases agree with TRBD1. The CDR3 has 15 residues. Trimming removed 3 bases from V and 4 bases from J; junction bases left unmatched: 8. Per the germline V gene, CDR1 is SGHAT and CDR2 is FQNNGV. The CDR3 DNA reads TGTGCCAGCAGCTTGGACAGGAAGGTAACCTATGGCTACACCTTC. This gives the protein CASSLDRKVTYGYTF.

The V call is TRBV5-6, the J call TRBJ1-2, with D possibly matching TRBD1 (5 bases). V was pared by 3 bases and J by 4 bases, with 19 bases between. The germline V gene encodes CDR1 SGHDT and CDR2 YYEEEE. There are 16 residues in the CDR3. The CDR3 reads CASSSPGSRGVYGYTF. The DNA of the CDR3 is TGTGCCAGCAGCTCCCCCGGGTCCCGGGGGGTCTATGGCTACACCTTC.

The rearrangement links TRBV29-1 to TRBJ2-3; tentatively, D is TRBD1 (6 bases). Germline V gives CDR1 SQVTM, CDR2 ANQGSEA. The CDR3 length is 14 residues. V lost 3 bases and J lost 2, with 12 bases in between. The CDR3 sequence is CSVDGQGYTDTQYF. In DNA, the CDR3 is TGCAGCGTTGATGGGCAGGGGTACACAGATACGCAGTATTTT.

The chain couples TRBV7-9 to TRBJ2-3, with D perhaps TRBD2 (6 bases). Trimming left V 2 bases short and J 2 bases short, with 17 bases between. CDR3 length: 17 amino acids. CDR1 is SEHNR, CDR2 FQNEAQ, per germline (reference sequence). The chain's CDR3 is CASSLISRRGLTDTQYF. In DNA, the CDR3 is TGTGCCAGCAGCTTAATCTCGAGGCGGGGCCTCACAGATACGCAGTATTTT.

About this clone: Germline and junction disagree at one end, which may indicate a read error. The chain carries TRBV7-7 and TRBJ2-2, with 9 nucleotides matching TRBD2. Looked up from germline, CDR1 is SSHAT and CDR2 is FNYEAQ (reference sequence). CDR3 size: 15 residues. Here the CDR3 DNA reads TGTGCTAGCAGCGCTAGCGGGATTAACACCGGGGAGCTGTTTTTT. This translates into CASSASGINTGELFF.